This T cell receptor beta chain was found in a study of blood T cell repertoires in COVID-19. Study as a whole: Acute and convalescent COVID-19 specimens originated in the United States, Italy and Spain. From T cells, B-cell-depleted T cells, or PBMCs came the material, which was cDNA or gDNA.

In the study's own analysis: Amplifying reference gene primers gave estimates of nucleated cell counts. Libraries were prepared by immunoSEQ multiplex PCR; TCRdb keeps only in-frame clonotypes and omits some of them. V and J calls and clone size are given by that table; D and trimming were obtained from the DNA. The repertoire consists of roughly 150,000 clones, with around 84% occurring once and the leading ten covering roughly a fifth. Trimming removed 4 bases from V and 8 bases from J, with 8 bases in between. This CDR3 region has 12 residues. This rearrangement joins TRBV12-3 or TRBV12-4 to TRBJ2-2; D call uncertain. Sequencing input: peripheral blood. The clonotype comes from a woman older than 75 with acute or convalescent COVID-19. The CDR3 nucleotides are TGTGCCAGCAGTTCTCCCGTTGGGGAGCTGTTTTTT. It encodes CASSSPVGELFF.